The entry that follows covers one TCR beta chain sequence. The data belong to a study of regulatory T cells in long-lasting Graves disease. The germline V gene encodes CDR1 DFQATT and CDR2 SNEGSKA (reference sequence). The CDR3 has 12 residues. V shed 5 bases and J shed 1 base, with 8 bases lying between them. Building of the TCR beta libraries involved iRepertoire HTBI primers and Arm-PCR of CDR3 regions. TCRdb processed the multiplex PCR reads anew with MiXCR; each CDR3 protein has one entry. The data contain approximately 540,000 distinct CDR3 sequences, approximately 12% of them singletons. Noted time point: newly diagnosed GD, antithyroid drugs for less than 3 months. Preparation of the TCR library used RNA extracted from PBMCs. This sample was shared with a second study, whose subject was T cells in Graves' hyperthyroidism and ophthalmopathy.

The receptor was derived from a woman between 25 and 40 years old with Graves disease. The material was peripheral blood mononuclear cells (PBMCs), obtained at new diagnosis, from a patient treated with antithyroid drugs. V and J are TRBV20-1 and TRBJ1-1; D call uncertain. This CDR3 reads CSALDPNTEAFF. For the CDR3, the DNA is TGCAGTGCTCTCGATCCGAACACTGAAGCTTTCTTT.